The 6 T cell receptor beta chains below come from one sample, sequenced in a study of blood T cell repertoires in COVID-19. TCRdb's table, derived via immunoSEQ multiplex PCR, lists solely in-frame clones and lacks some. The sample holds roughly 260,000 clones; around nine tenths are singletons and the top ten take about 2.7%. Sequencing input: PBMCs or T cells enriched from blood (not recorded which). All receptors derive from a woman between 18 and 30 years old who had recovered from COVID-19.

This sequence joins TRBV29-1 and TRBJ2-1, with D perhaps matching TRBD1 (5 bases). This CDR3 region has 16 residues. CDR1 and CDR2 from the germline V gene are SQVTM and ANQGSEA. Trimming shortened V by 3 bases and J by 0 bases, and 15 bases separated the two germline ends. Here the CDR3 reads CSVEPSRGYSYNEQFF. CDR3 in DNA: TGCAGCGTTGAGCCCTCAAGGGGATACTCCTACAATGAGCAGTTCTTC.

The CDR3 sequence is CASSLTGTGAGNTIYF. As DNA, the CDR3 is TGCGCCAGCAGCTTGACCGGGACAGGTGCTGGAAACACCATATATTTT. The chain links TRBV5-1 to TRBJ1-3, with 8 positions matching TRBD1. Germline CDR1 reads SGHRS; CDR2 reads YFSETQ. The CDR3 loop spans 16 amino acids. V was clipped by 1 base and J by 2 bases; unmatched bases: 5.

This chain links TRBV5-1 with TRBJ1-2; D perhaps matches TRBD1 (5 bases). V was shortened by 4 bases and J by 3 bases, with 16 bases between the two germline ends. Germline CDR1 reads SGHRS; CDR2 reads YFSETQ. CDR3 length: 15 residues. CDR3 sequence (DNA): TGCGCCAGCAGCCTCTCAAGTGGGACTGACTATGGCTACACCTTC. Protein product: CASSLSSGTDYGYTF.

The CDR3 coding sequence is TGTGCCAGCAGCTTAGGAGGGGACTGGGGCTTTCATGAGCAGTTCTTC. It translates to CASSLGGDWGFHEQFF. The chain joins TRBV7-2 to TRBJ2-1, with D perhaps matching TRBD2 (6 bases). The CDR3 is made up of 16 amino acids. Germline V gene lookup returns CDR1 SGHTA and CDR2 FQGNSA. V dropped 1 base and J dropped 8 bases, with 18 bases sitting between them.

The chain is built from TRBV7-2 and TRBJ2-7; TRBD2 matches 10 bases. CDR3 size: 16 residues. From germline, CDR1 is SGHTA and CDR2 FQGNSA. With V trimmed by 1 base and J by 1 base, 4 bases remained unmatched. Here the CDR3 reads CASSLELAGRSYEQYF. CDR3 in DNA: TGTGCCAGCAGCTTAGAACTAGCGGGGCGGTCCTACGAGCAGTACTTC. Full variable domain (missing parts from reference TRBV7-2 and TRBJ2-7): GAGVSQSPSNKVTEKGKDVELRCDPISGHTALYWYRQSLGQGLEFLIYFQGNSAPDKSGLPSDRFSAERTGGSVSTLTIQRTQQEDSAVYLCASSLELAGRSYEQYFGPGTRLTVT.

V usage is TRBV4-1 and J usage is TRBJ2-7; no definite D call. The germline V gene encodes CDR1 MGHRA and CDR2 YSYEKL. The CDR3 contains 17 residues. The V and J ends lost 1 base and 0 bases respectively, with 16 bases between them. CDR3: CASSQGLGTTASYEQYF. DNA for the CDR3: TGCGCCAGCAGCCAAGGTTTGGGCACCACCGCCTCCTACGAGCAGTACTTC.